Listed below are T cell receptor beta chains from one sample, sequenced in a study of beta chain features in type 1 diabetes. TCRdb keeps only in-frame clones here, not all; method: immunoSEQ multiplex PCR. The table has 900,000 or so clones, 15% to 20% seen once; the top ten hold 0.023%. Specimen: naive CD4+ T cells from blood. The receptors were sampled from a woman aged 18 to 35 in good health. Both conserved end residues are part of each CDR3. A D gene is named only where the DNA matches it firmly. The size field is filled for only some rows; it gives once, few, many or a size class.

clone size,D gene,J gene,V gene,CDR3 DNA,CDR3 protein
few,TRBD1,TRBJ1-5,TRBV2,TGTGCCAGCAGACTAGGACAGGGCTATCAGCCCCAGCATTTT,CASRLGQGYQPQHF
NA,TRBD1,TRBJ1-2,TRBV27,TGTGCCAGCAGTCGCCGACGACAGGGAGGGACCTATGGCTACACCTTC,CASSRRRQGGTYGYTF
NA,NA,TRBJ2-1,TRBV7-2,TGTGCCAGCAGTTCGCGCGCGAGCTCCTACAATGAGCAGTTCTTC,CASSSRASSYNEQFF
NA,NA,TRBJ2-7,TRBV28,TGTGCCAGCCGCCAGAGGCCTTACGAGCAGTACTTC,CASRQRPYEQYF
few,NA,TRBJ2-7,TRBV5-1,TGCGCCAGCAGCGACGTTTGGTCGAACTACGAGCAGTACTTC,CASSDVWSNYEQYF
few,TRBD1,TRBJ2-5,TRBV18,TGTGCCAGCTCACCGGGACAGGGGGCTGGGGAAGAGACCCAGTACTTC,CASSPGQGAGEETQYF
NA,NA,TRBJ2-7,TRBV19,TGTGCCAGTTCTGAGACTAGGTTCTACGAGCAGTACTTC,CASSETRFYEQYF
NA,TRBD1,TRBJ2-1,TRBV28,TGTGCCAGCAGGGACATGCCTGGGACAGGGGACAATGAGCAGTTCTTC,CASRDMPGTGDNEQFF
few,NA,TRBJ2-1,TRBV28,TGTGCCAGCAGTTACGGCCAGCACAATGAGCAGTTCTTC,CASSYGQHNEQFF
many,NA,TRBJ1-5,TRBV19,TGTGCCTCCAAAAAGGGGCAGGAGGCACGTCAGCCCCAGCATTTT,CASKKGQEARQPQHF
NA,NA,TRBJ2-6,TRBV9,TGTGCCAGCAGCGTAGTCCCTCTTCACGGCTCTGGGGCCAACGTCCTGACTTTC,CASSVVPLHGSGANVLTF
few,TRBD1,TRBJ2-5,TRBV6-6,TGTGCCAGCAGTTTAGGACAGAGGGGGCCGACCCAGTACTTC,CASSLGQRGPTQYF
few,TRBD1,TRBJ1-2,TRBV5-4,TGTGCCAGCAGCTTGGTAGCTGGACAGGGCCGCTATGGCTACACCTTC,CASSLVAGQGRYGYTF
few,NA,TRBJ2-7,TRBV4-2,TGTGCCAGCAGCCAAGATCCGGGTAATCAGGGCGAGCAGTACTTC,CASSQDPGNQGEQYF
few,NA,TRBJ2-1,TRBV7-2,TGTGCCAGCAGCCCAAGCAGGCTGTACAATGAGCAGTTCTTC,CASSPSRLYNEQFF
NA,NA,TRBJ2-7,TRBV13,TGTGCCAGCAGCTTCGACCGAAAATACGAGCAGTACTTC,CASSFDRKYEQYF